This T cell receptor (beta chain) was profiled in a study of blood T cell repertoires in COVID-19. Study-level information: Researchers got acute and convalescent COVID-19 samples from the United States, Italy and Spain.

V gave up 4 bases and J gave up 5 bases, with 21 bases separating them. The CDR3 spans 16 residues. The germline V gene has CDR1 MDHEN and CDR2 SYDVKM. Source study methods: Nucleated cell counts were estimated from reference gene primer amplification. Data came from immunoSEQ multiplex PCR; TCRdb stores just in-frame clones and leaves some out. Clonal size and the V and J genes are those of that table, whereas D and trimming came from the DNA. The sample carries some 220,000 clones, around 81% recorded once. Sequences were obtained from peripheral blood. The chain uses TRBV28 and TRBJ2-7; TRBD2 might be the D (5 bases). This receptor was obtained from a woman aged 25-40 years who had recovered from COVID-19. In DNA, the CDR3 is TGTGCCAGCAGTTCCCCTGGTAGCGCAAGCCCTCACGAGCAGTACTTC. Its protein product is CASSSPGSASPHEQYF.